The clone carrying this T cell receptor beta chain was detected once. Its antigen remains unidentified. The time point here: blood 2 weeks post-SBRT. Treatment: 15 Gy SBRT to primary tumor, nephrectomy 4 weeks later. Radiation-treated patients gave blood at baseline, week 2 and week 4. The sample comes from a study of radiation and T cells in renal cell carcinoma. Findings and caveats of the study: Top tumor clonotypes rose in blood 2 weeks post-radiation, then contracted. Baseline intratumoral clonotype presence is unknown without pretreatment biopsies.

The length of the CDR3 is 15 residues. V was shortened by 0 bases and J by 2 bases, with 9 bases between the two germline ends. In germline, CDR1 is SGHRS, CDR2 YFSETQ. Only in-frame clones appear in the TCRdb table, and some are missing; sequencing was by immunoSEQ multiplex PCR. Of more than 100,000 clones in the sample, around nine tenths are singletons; the top ten hold more than 5%. The receptor was isolated from an older woman with renal cell carcinoma. V is TRBV5-1 and J is TRBJ1-5, with no clear D. The specimen comprised blood, sampled from a patient whose treatment included radiotherapy and nephrectomy. The CDR3: CASSLGGQGNQPQHF. The CDR3 region has the DNA TGCGCCAGCAGCTTGGGGGGTCAGGGCAATCAGCCCCAGCATTTT. The full variable domain, completed using reference TRBV5-1 and TRBJ1-5, is KAGVTQTPRYLIKTRGQQVTLSCSPISGHRSVSWYQQTPGQGLQFLFEYFSETQRNKGNFPGRFSGRQFSNSRSEMNVSTLELGDSALYLCASSLGGQGNQPQHFGDGTRLSIL.